These 21 T cell receptor beta chains were sequenced from one sample in a study of tumor and adjacent non-tumor tissue in lung cancer. No cell sorting was done before RNA was extracted from the tissue. More than 3 cm separated this lung sample from the edge of the tumor. Three rounds of nested PCR, following a modified ARM-PCR protocol, produced the TCRbeta library. MiXCR, applied by TCRdb to the multiplex PCR reads, yields one record per CDR3 protein. Among 47,000 or so distinct CDR3 sequences listed, 60% to 65% were seen once. Sample: distant non-tumor lung tissue. These receptors all come from a woman in her seventies with non-small cell lung cancer.

A note on this clonotype: A much larger clone sits a single nucleotide away, making a read error possible. The conserved phenylalanine or tryptophan normally closing the CDR3 is absent here, so this likely arose from a read error. This chain connects TRBV11-1 to TRBJ2-1, with D perhaps TRBD1 or TRBD2 (5 bases each). CDR3 length: 13 residues. The germline V gene encodes CDR1 SGHAT and CDR2 FQDESV (reference sequence). The CDR3 bases are TGTGCCAGCAGCCAGGGACCTAACAATGGGCAGTTCTTA. Amino acid sequence: CASSQGPNNGQFL.

Comment on this clonotype: No conserved phenylalanine or tryptophan is present at the end of the CDR3, so a read error is the likely explanation. V is TRBV6-1 and J is TRBJ2-3; 11 nucleotides align to TRBD2. The CDR3 has 15 amino acids. The germline gives CDR1 MNHNS, CDR2 SASEGT. The J segment lost 3 bases and the V segment lost 7 bases, leaving 6 bases of the junction unmatched. CDR3: CASTKLAGETDTQYL. Written as DNA, the CDR3 is TGTGCCAGCACCAAACTAGCGGGGGAGACAGATACGCAGTATCTT.

About this clonotype itself: A much larger clonotype is one base distant, so this may be a read error. CDR3 residues: CASRSGELSF. For the CDR3, the DNA is TGTGCCAGCAGATCCGGGGAGCTGTCTTTT. V and J are TRBV6-1 and TRBJ2-2; possibly TRBD2 for D (5 bases). Germline V gene lookup returns CDR1 MNHNS and CDR2 SASEGT. The CDR3 spans 10 residues.

This clonotype was recorded only once. One end of the junction varies from germline; a read error may be responsible. The chain has TRBV11-1 and TRBJ2-3; 8 bases agree with TRBD1. Germline V gene lookup returns CDR1 SGHAT and CDR2 FQDESV (reference sequence). This CDR3 spans 14 amino acids. The CDR3 DNA reads as TGTGCCAGCAGTTTGGACAGGGAGGTAAATACACAGTATTTT. Residues: CASSLDREVNTQYF.

Worth noting for this clonotype: A read error may account for a junction end that differs from germline. This chain uses TRBV4-2 with TRBJ2-5, with TRBD1 as a possible D gene (6 bases). CDR1 and CDR2 from the germline V gene are LGHNA and YNFKEQ. This CDR3 spans 15 amino acids. The CDR3 coding sequence is TGTACCAGCAGCCAAGATACAGGGATCGTGGAGACCCAGTACTTC. It translates to CTSSQDTGIVETQYF.

This clonotype was picked up one time. The rearrangement links TRBV4-1 to TRBJ2-5; no firm D call. Germline CDR1 and CDR2: MGHRA and YSYEKL. V gave up 5 bases and J gave up 0 bases, with 22 bases separating them. The length of the CDR3 is 18 residues. CDR3 region: CASSAPELAKKNQETQYF. The DNA for the CDR3 is TGCGCCAGCAGCGCTCCGGAGCTGGCGAAAAAAAACCAAGAGACCCAGTACTTC.

This clonotype was observed once. In this CDR3 the conserved last residue, phenylalanine or tryptophan, is missing, so a read error is likely. The limits of the CDR3 on the DNA are not certain, so only TCRdb's listed CDR3 is given. Here the CDR3 reads CASSPDRANTEVFV. The chain employs TRBV4-2 and TRBJ1-1; the table calls TRBD1, which could not be checked here. The V gene's germline CDR1 is LGHNA and CDR2 YNFKEQ. Including both end residues, the CDR3 is 14 amino acids long.

V and J are TRBV5-1 and TRBJ1-2, with D maybe TRBD1 (5 bases). Looked up from germline, CDR1 is SGHRS and CDR2 is YFSETQ. The CDR3 consists of 14 residues. V was shortened by 8 bases and J by 3 bases, with 17 bases between the two germline ends. The CDR3 protein is CASSPSRGDYGYTF. In DNA form, the CDR3 reads TGCGCCAGTAGCCCTTCGAGAGGGGACTATGGCTACACCTTC. Using reference TRBV5-1 and TRBJ1-2 for the parts outside the CDR3, the full variable domain is KAGVTQTPRYLIKTRGQQVTLSCSPISGHRSVSWYQQTPGQGLQFLFEYFSETQRNKGNFPGRFSGRQFSNSRSEMNVSTLELGDSALYLCASSPSRGDYGYTFGSGTRLTVV.

Concerning this clonotype: This may stem from a read error, because a much larger clone lies one nucleotide away. CDR3 DNA: TGCAGTGCTAGGGCCCCCCTAGGGCTAACGGATTCCGGGCAGTTCTTC. Translated, it gives CSARAPLGLTDSGQFF. The V and J genes are TRBV20-1 and TRBJ2-1; D not certain. Trimming shortened V by 3 bases and J by 12 bases, and 27 bases separated the two germline ends. Germline V gene sequence: CDR1 DFQATT, CDR2 SNEGSKA (reference sequence). The CDR3 extends over 16 amino acids.

About this clonotype: At one of its ends the junction is not consistent with the germline gene, which may arise from a read error. This rearrangement joins TRBV28 to TRBJ2-1; D may correspond to TRBD1 or TRBD2 (5 bases each). CDR3 length: 17 residues. Per germline, CDR1 MDHEN and CDR2 SYDVKM. The CDR3 is CASRKGTGRPPNEEQIF. The CDR3 DNA follows: TGTGCCAGCAGAAAGGGGACGGGGCGTCCCCCCAATGAGGAGCAGATCTTC.

This chain uses TRBV28 with TRBJ2-2; D is possibly TRBD2 (6 bases). The CDR3 spans 13 residues. The germline V gene encodes CDR1 MDHEN and CDR2 SYDVKM. V was trimmed by 11 bases and J by 1 base, leaving 11 bases between them. The CDR3 loop reads CACCSGNTGELFF. For the CDR3, the DNA is TGTGCCTGCTGTAGCGGGAACACCGGGGAGCTGTTTTTT.

This clonotype was picked up a small number of times. This could be a read error, since a much larger clone is one nucleotide away. The chain recombines TRBV6-5 with TRBJ1-2, with no clear D. The CDR3 runs to 11 residues. CDR1 and CDR2 (germline): MNHEY, SVGAGI. In nucleotides, the CDR3 is TGTGCCAGCAGTGACGCGGATGGCTACGCCTTC. Translated, it gives CASSDADGYAF.

As for this clonotype: One end of the junction is discordant with germline, which a read error may explain. This rearrangement joins TRBV6-5 to TRBJ2-3; D gene unclear. This CDR3 comprises 15 residues. The V gene's germline CDR1 is MNHEY and CDR2 SVGAGI. This CDR3 is CVSTHSFMNTDTQYF. The CDR3 DNA reads as TGTGTCAGCACTCACTCGTTTATGAACACAGATACGCAGTATTTT.

For this clonotype: The CDR3 does not close with the conserved phenylalanine or tryptophan, likely indicating a read error. The chain uses TRBV20-1 and TRBJ2-2; 8 positions agree with TRBD1. Trimming cost V 3 bases and J 4 bases; bases outside gene matches: 7. The CDR3 loop spans 15 amino acids. Germline V gene data show CDR1 as DFQATT and CDR2 as SNEGSKA (reference sequence). CDR3 coding DNA: TGCAGTGCTAGGGTGGGACAGGACGTCACCGGGGAGCTGTTTCTT. Protein sequence: CSARVGQDVTGELFL.

In this sample, this clonotype turned up many times. The chain joins TRBV4-1 to TRBJ2-1; 10 positions agree with TRBD2. The germline V gene has CDR1 MGHRA and CDR2 YSYEKL. The ends lost 1 base at V and 0 bases at J; junction bases unmatched: 6. This CDR3 contains 18 residues. In DNA form, the CDR3 reads TGCGCCAGCAGCCAAGTCCGGACTAGCGGATACTCCTACAATGAGCAGTTCTTC. It translates to CASSQVRTSGYSYNEQFF.

As to this clonotype: One end of the junction does not line up with germline, which may come from a read error. The chain recombines TRBV29-1 with TRBJ2-1, with D perhaps matching TRBD1 (5 bases). In germline, CDR1 is SQVTM, CDR2 ANQGSEA. CDR3 length: 13 residues. The CDR3: CRVKRQGINEQSF. CDR3 DNA: TGTAGAGTAAAACGGCAGGGCATAAATGAGCAGTCCTTC.

About this clonotype: Because the CDR3 is missing its conserved closing phenylalanine or tryptophan, this is likely a read error. This chain links TRBV29-1 with TRBJ1-1, with 11 bases identical to TRBD1. Germline-derived CDR1 and CDR2 are SQVTM and ANQGSEA. This CDR3 has 15 residues. The CDR3 loop reads CSVGPGQGARTEAFY. The CDR3 DNA reads as TGCAGCGTGGGCCCCGGACAGGGGGCGAGGACTGAGGCTTTCTAT.

This chain links TRBV6-1 with TRBJ1-6; TRBD1 agrees at 7 bases. The ends lost 11 bases at V and 6 bases at J; junction bases unmatched: 7. Germline CDR1 is MNHNS and CDR2 is SASEGT. The CDR3 sequence is 13 residues long. The CDR3: CAATGQGNSPLHF. CDR3 nucleotides: TGTGCCGCGACAGGGCAGGGTAATTCACCCCTCCACTTT.

The J gene is TRBJ2-3, the V gene TRBV4-2; TRBD1 agrees at 8 bases. The trim removed 3 bases at V and 7 bases at J, leaving 6 bases unmatched. Looked up from germline, CDR1 is LGHNA and CDR2 is YNFKEQ. CDR3 size: 14 residues. The CDR3 sequence is CASSQGQEANTQYF. As DNA, the CDR3 is TGTGCCAGCAGCCAGGGACAGGAGGCAAATACGCAGTATTTT.

Note on this clonotype: At one end the junction does not follow the germline gene, possibly because of a read error. The chain has TRBV10-3 and TRBJ2-7; TRBD2 aligns across 13 bases. The germline V gene has CDR1 ENHRY and CDR2 SYGVKD. The CDR3 sequence is 13 residues long. The CDR3 sequence: CAIRGLAGVEQYF. Here the CDR3 DNA reads TGTGCCATCAGAGGACTAGCGGGAGTCGAGCAGTACTTT.

Remarks on this clonotype: Mismatch with germline at one junction end may stem from a read error. Written as DNA, the CDR3 is TGCGCCAGCAGCTCATCCCTGACTAGCGTCACCGGGGAGCTGTTTTTC. Protein product: CASSSSLTSVTGELFF. The chain joins TRBV5-1 to TRBJ2-2; TRBD2 matches at 8 bases. The CDR3 length is 16 residues. CDR1 is SGHRS and CDR2 is YFSETQ in the germline V gene.